A single T cell receptor (beta chain) is shown here with its context. Its antigen is unknown. The data belong to a study of Graves' ophthalmopathy and Graves' hyperthyroidism. Hyperthyroidism patients, all newly diagnosed, had under 2 months' duration and ages of 18 to 65. In this cohort, patients with other autoimmune diseases, uncontrolled infections, pregnancy or lactation were excluded. Serum thyroxine and TRAb, along with clinical symptoms, thyroid ultrasound and orbital computed tomography, were what diagnosis relied on. Study-level findings and limits: Blood repertoires reportedly contained most expanded thyroid clonotypes above 0.001 frequency.

CDR3 size: 15 residues. Germline CDR1 reads MNHNY; CDR2 reads SVGAGI (reference sequence). Trimming took off 7 bases at V and 6 bases at J, with 22 bases between the two ends. The authors amplified TCR beta CDR3 regions from RNA transcripts. Second-round multiplex PCR followed a first-round RT-PCR using HTBI primers. TCRdb processed the multiplex PCR reads anew with MiXCR; each CDR3 protein has one entry. This sample carries some 1.1 million distinct CDR3 sequences, about 38% of them seen once, and the ten largest clones take over 8.5%. The chain carries TRBV6-6 and TRBJ2-7; D is ambiguous. The sequenced material came from peripheral blood or thyroid tissue (not recorded which). This receptor was taken from an adult man with Graves' hyperthyroidism. The CDR3 sequence is CASKTLPFFSSEQYF. For the CDR3, the DNA is TGTGCCAGCAAAACCTTACCCTTCTTTAGTTCCGAGCAGTACTTC.